This TCR beta chain emerged from a study of CD8+ T cells in alopecia areata. Overall study context: For the treated group, dosing was oral tofacitinib at 5 to 10 mg twice daily. Treatment with tofacitinib (6 to 18 months) was followed by 6 months off drug. The study's findings and limits: Clonality exceeded that of normal scalp in lesional scalp, most notably in alopecia totalis/universalis.

Details on this clone: Its cognate antigen is unknown.

Trimming cost V 4 bases and J 4 bases; bases outside gene matches: 19. Germline V gene lookup returns CDR1 SEHNR and CDR2 FQNEAQ (reference sequence). The CDR3 covers 18 residues. Treatment specified: oral pan-JAK inhibitor, 5-10 mg twice daily. Alopecia areata patients gave lesional scalp punch biopsies and peripheral blood samples. Investigators isolated RNA and reverse transcribed it into cDNA to act as the sequencing template. TCRdb's table, derived via immunoSEQ multiplex PCR, lists solely in-frame clones and lacks some. The profile covers around 6,900 clones, with around 70% appearing a single time and roughly 16% taken by the ten largest.

The receptor comes from a human donor with alopecia areata. The V call is TRBV7-9, the J call TRBJ2-7; 7 nucleotides agree with TRBD1. Source: skin, taken at week 4, from a patient treated with tofacitinib. CDR3 amino acids: CASSSNLPFEGAAYEQYF. For the CDR3, the DNA is TGTGCCAGCAGCTCAAACCTCCCTTTTGAGGGGGCAGCTTACGAGCAGTACTTC.